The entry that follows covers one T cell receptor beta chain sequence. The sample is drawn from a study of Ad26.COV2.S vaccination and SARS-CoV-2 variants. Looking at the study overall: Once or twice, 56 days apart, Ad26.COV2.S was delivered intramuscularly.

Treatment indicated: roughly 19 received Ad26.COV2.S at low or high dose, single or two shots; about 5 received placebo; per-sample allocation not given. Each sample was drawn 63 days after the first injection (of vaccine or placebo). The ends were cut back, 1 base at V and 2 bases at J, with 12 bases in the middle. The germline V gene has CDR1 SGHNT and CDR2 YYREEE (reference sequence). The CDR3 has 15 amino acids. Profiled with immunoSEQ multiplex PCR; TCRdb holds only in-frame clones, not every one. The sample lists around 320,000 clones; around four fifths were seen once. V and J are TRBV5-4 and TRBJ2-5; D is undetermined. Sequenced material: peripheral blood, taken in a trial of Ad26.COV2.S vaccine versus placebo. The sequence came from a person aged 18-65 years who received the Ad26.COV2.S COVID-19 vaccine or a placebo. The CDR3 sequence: CASSLSYGPQETQYF. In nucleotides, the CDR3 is TGTGCCAGCAGCTTGTCATATGGGCCTCAAGAGACCCAGTACTTC.